This TCR beta chain was documented in a study of T cells in Graves' hyperthyroidism and ophthalmopathy. This clonotype was recorded a few times. The CDR3 regions of TCR beta were amplified from RNA transcripts. The TCR CDR3 was amplified in a first-round RT-PCR using the HTBI primer set. TCRdb re-derived calls from the multiplex PCR reads in MiXCR, one entry per CDR3 protein. This table holds roughly 200,000 distinct CDR3 sequences, around 18% found once. The study left out patients who had uncontrolled infection, other autoimmune disease, pregnancy or lactation. Isolation of PBMCs was performed on about 10 ml fresh peripheral blood. Input material: blood. The clonotype was recovered from a man aged 35-49 years with Graves' hyperthyroidism.

The CDR3 DNA sequence: TGTGCCACCAGTGACGGGACTGTGGATACGCAGTATTTT. Its protein product is CATSDGTVDTQYF. The rearrangement joins TRBV24-1 to TRBJ2-3; D perhaps matches TRBD2 (6 bases). V lost 4 bases, J lost 6 bases, and 10 bases lay in between. The CDR3 contains 13 residues. The germline CDR1 and CDR2 sequences are KGHDR and SFDVKD.